A single sample gave rise to the 22 T cell receptor beta chains below, sequenced in a study of shared clonotypes between healthy human individuals. Method: immunoSEQ multiplex PCR; TCRdb's copy keeps in-frame clones and lacks some. Among roughly 1.4 million clones listed, approximately 98.5% were seen once. Source material: naive CD4+ T cells sorted from blood. Subset of the sample: CD45RA+ positively selected. Source of these receptors: a man between 25 and 39 years old in good health.

The chain is built from TRBV28 and TRBJ2-7, with D perhaps TRBD1 (5 bases). Germline assignment: CDR1 MDHEN and CDR2 SYDVKM. This CDR3 has 15 amino acids. The V gene lost 3 bases and the J gene lost 2 bases, with 14 bases spanning the gap. The CDR3 is CASSFSWGQAYEQYF. The CDR3 DNA reads TGTGCCAGCAGTTTCAGTTGGGGCCAGGCCTACGAGCAGTACTTC.

This rearrangement joins TRBV19 to TRBJ1-5, with 9 bases fitting TRBD1. The germline CDR1 and CDR2 sequences are LNHDA and SQIVND (reference sequence). The CDR3 consists of 15 residues. Germline trimming cut 4 bases from V and 4 bases from J; bases unmatched to any gene: 5. The CDR3 region is CASSTKDRGNQPQHF. Written as DNA, the CDR3 is TGTGCCAGTAGTACAAAGGACAGGGGAAATCAGCCCCAGCATTTT. Complete variable domain (other parts from reference TRBV19 and TRBJ1-5): DGGITQSPKYLFRKEGQNVTLSCEQNLNHDAMYWYRQDPGQGLRLIYYSQIVNDFQKGDIAEGYSVSREKKESFPLTVTSAQKNPTAFYLCASSTKDRGNQPQHFGDGTRLSIL.

The CDR3 sequence: CASSPGQGALNTGELFF. DNA of the CDR3: TGTGCCAGCTCACCAGGACAGGGGGCGTTAAACACCGGGGAGCTGTTTTTT. The chain carries TRBV18 and TRBJ2-2; TRBD1 matches at 11 bases. Germline V CDR1 and CDR2: KGHSH, LQKENI. CDR3 length: 17 amino acids. The trim removed 2 bases at V and 2 bases at J, leaving 4 bases unmatched.

With regard to this clone: Other DNA sequences from this sample encode an identical CDR3 as well. V and J are TRBV5-4 and TRBJ2-7, with a possible D match to TRBD1 (6 bases). CDR1 is SGHNT and CDR2 is YYREEE in the germline V gene (reference sequence). The V and J ends lost 1 base and 2 bases respectively, with 7 bases between them. The CDR3 runs to 13 residues. The CDR3 DNA follows: TGTGCCAGCAGCTTGAGGGGGACCTACGAGCAGTACTTC. Its protein product is CASSLRGTYEQYF.

The J gene is TRBJ1-4, the V gene TRBV5-8; D ambiguous. CDR3 size: 18 residues. Germline V gene data show CDR1 as SGHTS and CDR2 as YDEGEE. Trimming shortened V by 0 bases and J by 5 bases, and 20 bases separated the two germline ends. The chain's CDR3 is CASSLGASARLNNEKLFF. The CDR3 DNA reads as TGTGCCAGCAGCTTGGGGGCATCTGCACGACTTAACAATGAAAAACTGTTTTTT.

This chain joins TRBV6-1 and TRBJ2-1; no reliable D call. Trimming left V 2 bases short and J 0 bases short, with 11 bases between. The germline V gene has CDR1 MNHNS and CDR2 SASEGT. The CDR3 has 16 amino acids. CDR3 residues: CASSEITDPSYNEQFF. DNA for the CDR3: TGTGCCAGCAGTGAAATAACTGATCCCTCCTACAATGAGCAGTTCTTC.

The chain joins TRBV30 to TRBJ1-1, with TRBD1 matching 7 bases. The CDR3 totals 12 residues. The trim removed 5 bases at V and 5 bases at J, leaving 5 bases unmatched. Germline-derived CDR1 and CDR2 are GTSNPN and SVGIG (reference sequence). The DNA for the CDR3 is TGTGCCTGGCATACAGGGGTAACTGAAGCTTTCTTT. Protein product: CAWHTGVTEAFF.

This rearrangement joins TRBV5-4 to TRBJ2-1; 9 bases agree with TRBD1. This CDR3 comprises 14 residues. The junction had 8 bases not matched to a gene; V was cut back by 4 bases and J by 9 bases. Germline V gene lookup returns CDR1 SGHNT and CDR2 YYREEE (reference sequence). The CDR3 sequence: CASSRGQGSGEQFF. The CDR3 region has the DNA TGTGCCAGCAGCCGGGGACAGGGTTCCGGTGAGCAGTTCTTC.

V gene TRBV27 combines with J gene TRBJ2-1; D gene unclear. Germline V lookup: CDR1 MNHEY, CDR2 SMNVEV (reference sequence). V lost 6 bases, J lost 5 bases, and 14 bases lay in between. This CDR3 has 14 amino acids. The CDR3 bases are TGTGCCAGCAGGGTTCGTGGCCTCGACAATGAGCAGTTCTTC. Translation: CASRVRGLDNEQFF.

The DNA for the CDR3 is TGCGCCAGCAGCTTGGCGGGACAGGGTTGGGACGGGCCCCGGAGTGAGCAGTTCTTC. Encoded protein: CASSLAGQGWDGPRSEQFF. The chain uses TRBV5-1 and TRBJ2-1, with 9 bases identical to TRBD1. CDR1 and CDR2 (germline): SGHRS, YFSETQ. This CDR3 is 19 amino acids long. V lost 0 bases to trimming and J lost 9 bases; unmatched junction nucleotides: 19. The full variable domain, rest sourced from reference TRBV5-1 and TRBJ2-1, is KAGVTQTPRYLIKTRGQQVTLSCSPISGHRSVSWYQQTPGQGLQFLFEYFSETQRNKGNFPGRFSGRQFSNSRSEMNVSTLELGDSALYLCASSLAGQGWDGPRSEQFFGPGTRLTVL.

The chain combines TRBV11-3 with TRBJ2-2; 8 nucleotides align to TRBD1. The junction had 3 bases not matched to a gene; V was cut back by 3 bases and J by 6 bases. Germline V gene data show CDR1 as SGHNT and CDR2 as YENEEA. The CDR3 spans 14 residues. The CDR3 sequence is CASSLTGVAGELFF. DNA for the CDR3: TGTGCCAGCAGCTTGACAGGGGTTGCCGGGGAGCTGTTTTTT.

The chain uses TRBV4-1 and TRBJ1-5; no clear D gene. Germline V gene data show CDR1 as MGHRA and CDR2 as YSYEKL. V lost 3 bases, J lost 6 bases, and 15 bases lay in between. The CDR3 consists of 15 residues. CDR3 sequence: CASSHPQGRGQPQHF. CDR3 coding DNA: TGCGCCAGCAGCCACCCGCAAGGACGAGGTCAGCCCCAGCATTTT.

The rearrangement uses TRBV11-2 and TRBJ2-2, with TRBD2 identical over 7 bases. This CDR3 has 17 amino acids. Germline CDR1 is SGHAT and CDR2 is FQNNGV. With 4 bases clipped from V and 11 bases from J, the junction kept 19 bases outside the gene matches. The CDR3 loop reads CASSSGFFIAGQIELFF. The CDR3 DNA follows: TGTGCCAGCAGCTCCGGATTTTTTATAGCGGGTCAAATAGAGCTGTTTTTT.

V gene TRBV2 combines with J gene TRBJ2-1, with 8 bases aligning to TRBD2. In germline, CDR1 is SNHLY, CDR2 FYNNEI. After removal of 4 bases from V and 3 bases from J, the junction contained 5 bases not matched to a gene. CDR3 length: 15 residues. CDR3 in amino acids: CASSVGREVYNEQFF. The CDR3 region has the DNA TGTGCCAGCAGTGTCGGGCGGGAGGTCTACAATGAGCAGTTCTTC. The entire variable domain, with the rest obtained from reference TRBV2 and TRBJ2-1, is as follows: EPEVTQTPSHQVTQMGQEVILRCVPISNHLYFYWYRQILGQKVEFLVSFYNNEISEKSEIFDDQFSVERPDGSNFTLKIRSTKLEDSAMYFCASSVGREVYNEQFFGPGTRLTVL.

Turning to this clone: The same CDR3 is also encoded by other DNA sequences in this sample. J is TRBJ1-3 and V is TRBV5-1, with D possibly being TRBD1 (6 bases). Germline-derived CDR1 and CDR2 are SGHRS and YFSETQ. The V end was cut by 4 bases, the J end by 0 bases, with 8 bases between. This CDR3 spans 14 amino acids. As DNA, the CDR3 is TGCGCCAGCAGCCTACAGGGCTCTGGAAACACCATATATTTT. This gives the protein CASSLQGSGNTIYF.

This chain connects TRBV4-3 to TRBJ2-1; 8 nucleotides align to TRBD2. The CDR3 runs 16 residues. V was pared by 0 bases and J by 4 bases, with 5 bases of the junction left unmatched. Germline V lookup: CDR1 LGHNA, CDR2 YSLEER. In DNA, the CDR3 is TGCGCCAGCAGCCAAGATTTGGCTAGCGGGTACAATGAGCAGTTCTTC. Translated, it gives CASSQDLASGYNEQFF.

The chain recombines TRBV18 with TRBJ1-2; 7 bases are a match to TRBD1. In germline, CDR1 is KGHSH, CDR2 LQKENI. The V and J ends lost 5 bases and 3 bases, in that order; junction bases with no gene match: 3. The CDR3 sequence is 13 residues long. The CDR3 reads CASSTDRDYGYTF. CDR3 nucleotide sequence: TGTGCCAGCTCAACCGACAGGGACTATGGCTACACCTTC.

V gene TRBV4-1 combines with J gene TRBJ2-2; 9 positions agree with TRBD2. Germline loops: CDR1 MGHRA, CDR2 YSYEKL. V gave up 1 base and J gave up 5 bases; unmatched junction bases: 5. This CDR3 is 16 amino acids long. The chain's CDR3 is CASSQVPLAGTGELFF. In DNA, the CDR3 is TGCGCCAGCAGCCAAGTGCCACTAGCGGGTACCGGGGAGCTGTTTTTT.

This chain uses TRBV7-2 with TRBJ1-1; D unresolved. CDR1 SGHTA and CDR2 FQGNSA come from the germline V gene. The CDR3 has 15 amino acids. V lost 3 bases and J lost 5, with 16 bases in between. CDR3: CASSFLTKVRTEAFF. CDR3 in DNA: TGTGCCAGCAGCTTCTTAACTAAGGTTCGGACTGAAGCTTTCTTT.

V and J are TRBV5-5 and TRBJ2-5, with D tentatively TRBD2 (7 bases). Germline values: CDR1 SGHKS, CDR2 YYEKEE (reference sequence). The CDR3 totals 14 residues. Trimming pared 1 base from V and 5 bases from J, leaving 12 bases between. The CDR3 here is CASSLSPGGETQYF. CDR3 DNA: TGTGCCAGCAGCTTGTCGCCGGGGGGCGAGACCCAGTACTTC.

About this clone: At the DNA level, this CDR3 is encoded by other sequences in the same sample as well. The chain links TRBV9 to TRBJ2-7, with 10 bases identical to TRBD2. The CDR3 sequence is 15 residues long. With 4 bases clipped from V and 1 base from J, the junction kept 5 bases outside the gene matches. Looked up from germline, CDR1 is SGDLS and CDR2 is YYNGEE. The CDR3 loop reads CASSPRTSGSYEQYF. CDR3 coding DNA: TGTGCCAGCAGCCCCCGGACTAGCGGTTCCTACGAGCAGTACTTC.

This clone has a single count. The V call is TRBV7-9, the J call TRBJ2-3, with TRBD1 matching over 8 bases. The CDR3 is 16 residues long. V lost 6 bases, J lost 0 bases, and 8 bases stayed unmatched. Germline V gene sequence: CDR1 SEHNR, CDR2 FQNEAQ (reference sequence). The CDR3 protein is CASSLTGTGSTDTQYF. DNA of the CDR3: TGTGCCAGCAGTTTAACCGGGACAGGTAGCACAGATACGCAGTATTTT.